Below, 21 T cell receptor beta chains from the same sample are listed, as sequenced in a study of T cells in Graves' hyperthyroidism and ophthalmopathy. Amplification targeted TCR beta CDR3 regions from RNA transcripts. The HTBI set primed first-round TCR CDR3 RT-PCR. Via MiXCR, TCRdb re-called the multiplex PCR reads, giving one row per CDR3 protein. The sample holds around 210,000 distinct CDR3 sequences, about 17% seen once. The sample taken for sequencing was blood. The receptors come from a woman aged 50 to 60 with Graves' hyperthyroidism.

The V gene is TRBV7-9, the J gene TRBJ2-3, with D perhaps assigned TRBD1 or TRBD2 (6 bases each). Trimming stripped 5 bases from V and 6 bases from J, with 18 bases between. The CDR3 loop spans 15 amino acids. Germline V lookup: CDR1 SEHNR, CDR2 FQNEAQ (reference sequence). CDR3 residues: CASSPNWGAGDTQYF. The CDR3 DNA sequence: TGTGCCAGCAGCCCTAATTGGGGGGCCGGGGATACGCAGTATTTT.

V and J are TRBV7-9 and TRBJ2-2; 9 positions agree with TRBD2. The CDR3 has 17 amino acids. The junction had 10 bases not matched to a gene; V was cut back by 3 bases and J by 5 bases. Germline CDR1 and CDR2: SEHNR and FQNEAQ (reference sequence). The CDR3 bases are TGTGCCAGCAGCTTCCTCGGAGGGGCGGGAGGGACCGGGGAGCTGTTTTTT. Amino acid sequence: CASSFLGGAGGTGELFF.

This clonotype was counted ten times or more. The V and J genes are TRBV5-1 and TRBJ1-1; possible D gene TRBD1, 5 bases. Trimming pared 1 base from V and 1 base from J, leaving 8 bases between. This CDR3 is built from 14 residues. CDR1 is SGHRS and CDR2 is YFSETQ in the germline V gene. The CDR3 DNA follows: TGCGCCAGCAGCTTGCCAGGGTCGAACACTGAAGCTTTCTTT. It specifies CASSLPGSNTEAFF.

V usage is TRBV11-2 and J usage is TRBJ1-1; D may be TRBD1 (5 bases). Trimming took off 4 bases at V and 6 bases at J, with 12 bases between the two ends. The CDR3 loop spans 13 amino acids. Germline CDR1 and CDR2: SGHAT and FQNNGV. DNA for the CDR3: TGTGCCAGCAGCTCCGTGATGGGGGCTGAAGCTTTCTTT. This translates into CASSSVMGAEAFF.

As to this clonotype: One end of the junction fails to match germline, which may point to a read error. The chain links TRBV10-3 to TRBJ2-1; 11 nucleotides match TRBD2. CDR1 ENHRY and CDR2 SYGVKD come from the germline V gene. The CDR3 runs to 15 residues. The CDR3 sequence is CAIKGTSGGYNERFF. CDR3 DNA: TGTGCCATCAAGGGGACTAGCGGAGGGTACAATGAGCGGTTCTTC.

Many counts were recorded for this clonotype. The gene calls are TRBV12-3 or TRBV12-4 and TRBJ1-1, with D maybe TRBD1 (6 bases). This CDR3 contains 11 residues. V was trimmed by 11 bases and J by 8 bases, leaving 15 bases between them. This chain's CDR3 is CASGGAGEAFF. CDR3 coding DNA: TGTGCCTCCGGGGGGGCAGGGGAAGCTTTCTTT.

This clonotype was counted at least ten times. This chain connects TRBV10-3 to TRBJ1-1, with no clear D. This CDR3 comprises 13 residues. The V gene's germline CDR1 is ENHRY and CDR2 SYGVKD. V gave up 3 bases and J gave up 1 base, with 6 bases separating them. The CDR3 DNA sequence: TGTGCCATCAGTGACTTGGGGAACACTGAAGCTTTCTTT. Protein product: CAISDLGNTEAFF.

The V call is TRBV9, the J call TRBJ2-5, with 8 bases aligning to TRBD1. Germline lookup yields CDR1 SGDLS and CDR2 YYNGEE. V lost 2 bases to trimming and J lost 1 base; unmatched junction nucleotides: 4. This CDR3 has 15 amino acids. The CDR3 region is CASSVRGTGQETQYF. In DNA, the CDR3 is TGTGCCAGCAGCGTTAGGGGGACAGGCCAAGAGACCCAGTACTTC.

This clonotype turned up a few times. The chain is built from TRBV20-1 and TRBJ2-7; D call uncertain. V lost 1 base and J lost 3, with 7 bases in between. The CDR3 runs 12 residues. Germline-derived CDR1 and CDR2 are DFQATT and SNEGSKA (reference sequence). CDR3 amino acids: CSARVPSYEQYF. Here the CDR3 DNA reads TGCAGTGCTAGAGTGCCTAGCTACGAGCAGTACTTC.

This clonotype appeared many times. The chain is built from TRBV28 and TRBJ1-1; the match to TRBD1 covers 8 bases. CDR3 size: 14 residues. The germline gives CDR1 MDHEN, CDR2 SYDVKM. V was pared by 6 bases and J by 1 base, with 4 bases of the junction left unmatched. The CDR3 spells CASRQGAANTEAFF. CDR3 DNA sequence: TGTGCCAGCAGGCAGGGGGCGGCGAACACTGAAGCTTTCTTT.

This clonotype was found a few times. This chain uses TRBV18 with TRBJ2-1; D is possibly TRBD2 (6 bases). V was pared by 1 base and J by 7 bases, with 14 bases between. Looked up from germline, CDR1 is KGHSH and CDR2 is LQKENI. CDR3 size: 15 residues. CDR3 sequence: CASSPRRGGTNEQFF. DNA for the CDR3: TGTGCCAGCTCACCACGCAGAGGCGGGACGAATGAGCAGTTCTTC.

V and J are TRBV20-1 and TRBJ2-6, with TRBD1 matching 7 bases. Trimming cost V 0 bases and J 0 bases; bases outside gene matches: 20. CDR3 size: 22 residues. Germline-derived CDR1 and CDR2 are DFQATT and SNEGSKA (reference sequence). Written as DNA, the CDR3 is TGCAGTGCTAGAGATGCTCGCCCACGAACAGGGGCCCTAAGCTCTGGGGCCAACGTCCTGACTTTC. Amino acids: CSARDARPRTGALSSGANVLTF.

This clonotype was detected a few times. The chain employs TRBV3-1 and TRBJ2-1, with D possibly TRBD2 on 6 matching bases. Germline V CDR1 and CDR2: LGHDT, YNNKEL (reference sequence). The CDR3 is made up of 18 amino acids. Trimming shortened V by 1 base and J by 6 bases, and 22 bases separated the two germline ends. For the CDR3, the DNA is TGTGCCAGCAGCCAAGTTTCCAGACAAGTACCGGAGGGCAATGAGCAGTTCTTC. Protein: CASSQVSRQVPEGNEQFF.

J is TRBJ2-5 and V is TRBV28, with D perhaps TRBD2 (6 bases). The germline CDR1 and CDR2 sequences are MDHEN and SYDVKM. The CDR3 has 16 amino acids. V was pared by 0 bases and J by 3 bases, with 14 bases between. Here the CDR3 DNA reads TGTGCCAGCAGTTTATGGGAGGGGATGGGTGAAGAGACCCAGTACTTC. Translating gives CASSLWEGMGEETQYF.

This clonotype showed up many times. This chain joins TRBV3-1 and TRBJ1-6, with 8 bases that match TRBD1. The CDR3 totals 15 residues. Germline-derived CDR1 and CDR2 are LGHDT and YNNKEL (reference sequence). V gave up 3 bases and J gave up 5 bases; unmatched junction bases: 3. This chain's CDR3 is CASSQQGANNSPLHF. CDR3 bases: TGTGCCAGCAGCCAGCAGGGGGCGAATAATTCACCCCTCCACTTT.

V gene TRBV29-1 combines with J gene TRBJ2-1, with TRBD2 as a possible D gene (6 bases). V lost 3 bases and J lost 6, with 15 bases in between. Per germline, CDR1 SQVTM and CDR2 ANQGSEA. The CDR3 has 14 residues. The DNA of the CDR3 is TGCAGCGTTGAGGGGGTGGGACTGATCAATGAGCAGTTCTTC. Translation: CSVEGVGLINEQFF.

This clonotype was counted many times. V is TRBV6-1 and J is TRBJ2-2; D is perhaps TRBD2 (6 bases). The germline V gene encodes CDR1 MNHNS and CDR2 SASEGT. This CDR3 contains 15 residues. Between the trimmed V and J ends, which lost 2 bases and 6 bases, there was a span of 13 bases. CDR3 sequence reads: CASSEILARAGELFF. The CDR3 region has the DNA TGTGCCAGCAGTGAAATACTAGCACGGGCCGGGGAGCTGTTTTTT.

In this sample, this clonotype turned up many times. In DNA form, the CDR3 reads TGTGCCAGCAGCTTAGCTAAATACTCCGCGGAAGCTTTCTTT. This sequence encodes CASSLAKYSAEAFF. The chain employs TRBV7-2 and TRBJ1-1; no definite D call. The CDR3 is 14 amino acids. The V gene lost 0 bases and the J gene lost 8 bases, with 13 bases spanning the gap. The germline V gene encodes CDR1 SGHTA and CDR2 FQGNSA.

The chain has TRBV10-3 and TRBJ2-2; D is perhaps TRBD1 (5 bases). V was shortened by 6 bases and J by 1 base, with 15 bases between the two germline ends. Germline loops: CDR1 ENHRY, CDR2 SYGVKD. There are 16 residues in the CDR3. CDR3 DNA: TGTGCCATCAGCGAGACACAGGCTAGGAACACCGGGGAGCTGTTTTTT. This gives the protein CAISETQARNTGELFF.

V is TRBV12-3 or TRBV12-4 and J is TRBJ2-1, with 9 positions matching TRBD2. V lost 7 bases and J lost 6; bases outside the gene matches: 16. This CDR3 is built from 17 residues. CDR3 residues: CASTSPWTRGGVNEQFF. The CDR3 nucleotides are TGTGCCAGCACCTCCCCATGGACCCGCGGGGGGGTCAATGAGCAGTTCTTC.

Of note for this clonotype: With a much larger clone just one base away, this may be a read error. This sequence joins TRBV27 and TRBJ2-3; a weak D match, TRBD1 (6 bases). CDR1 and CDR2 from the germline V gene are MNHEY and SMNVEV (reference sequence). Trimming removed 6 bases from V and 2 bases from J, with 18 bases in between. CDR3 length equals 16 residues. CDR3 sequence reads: CASRATGTLNTDTQYF. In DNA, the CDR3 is TGTGCCAGCAGAGCAACCGGGACACTTAACACAGATACGCAGTATTTT.